This entry concerns a single T cell receptor (beta chain). This specimen belongs to a study of blood T cell repertoires in COVID-19. J gave up 5 bases and V 3 bases, and 15 bases lay outside the gene matches. CDR1 is SGHRS and CDR2 is YFSETQ in the germline V gene. CDR3 length equals 18 residues. Sequencing used immunoSEQ multiplex PCR; TCRdb keeps in-frame clones, though not all of them. The table includes fewer than 300,000 clones, over 80% detected once. This clonotype was obtained from a woman in her fifties or sixties with COVID-19, enrolled during active disease. Material: peripheral blood. This rearrangement joins TRBV5-1 to TRBJ2-7, with 12 bases lining up with TRBD2. For the CDR3, the DNA is TGCGCCAGCAGCTCCGGACTAGCGGGGCCTATGATTTCCCACGAGCAGTACTTC. Its translation is CASSSGLAGPMISHEQYF.